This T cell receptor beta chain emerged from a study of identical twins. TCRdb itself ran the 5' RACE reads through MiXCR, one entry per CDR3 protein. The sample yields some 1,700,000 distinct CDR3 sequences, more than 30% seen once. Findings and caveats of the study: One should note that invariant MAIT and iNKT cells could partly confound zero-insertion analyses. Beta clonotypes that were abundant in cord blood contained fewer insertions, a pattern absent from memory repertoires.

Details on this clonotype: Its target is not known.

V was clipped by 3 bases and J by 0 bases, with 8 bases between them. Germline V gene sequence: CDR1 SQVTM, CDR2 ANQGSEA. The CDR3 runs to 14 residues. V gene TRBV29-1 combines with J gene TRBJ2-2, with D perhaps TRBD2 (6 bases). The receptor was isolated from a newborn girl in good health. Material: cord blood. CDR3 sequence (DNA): TGCAGCGTTGATCGGGGGACGAACACCGGGGAGCTGTTTTTT. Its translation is CSVDRGTNTGELFF.